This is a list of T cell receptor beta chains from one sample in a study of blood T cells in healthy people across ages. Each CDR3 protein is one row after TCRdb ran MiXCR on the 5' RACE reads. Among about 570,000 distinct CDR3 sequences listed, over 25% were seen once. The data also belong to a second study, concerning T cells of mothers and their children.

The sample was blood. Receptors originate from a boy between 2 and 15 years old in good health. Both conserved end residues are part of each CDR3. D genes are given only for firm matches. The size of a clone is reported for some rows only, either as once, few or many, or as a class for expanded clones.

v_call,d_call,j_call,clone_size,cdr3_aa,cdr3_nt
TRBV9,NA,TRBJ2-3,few,CASSVGEGGSTDTQYF,TGTGCCAGCAGCGTAGGCGAGGGAGGCTCCACAGATACGCAGTATTTT
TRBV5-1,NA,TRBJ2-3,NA,CASTDRAYTQYF,TGCGCCAGCACGGATAGGGCCTATACGCAGTATTTT
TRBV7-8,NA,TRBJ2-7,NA,CASSLARRGFAGGEQYF,TGTGCCAGCAGCTTAGCGAGGAGGGGGTTCGCCGGGGGCGAGCAGTACTTC
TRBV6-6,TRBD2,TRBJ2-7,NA,CASSPLSSGGTYEQYF,TGTGCCAGCAGCCCCTTAAGTAGCGGGGGTACCTACGAGCAGTACTTC
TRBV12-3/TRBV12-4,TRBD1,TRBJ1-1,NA,CASSRDRAGVTEAFF,TGTGCCAGCAGCAGAGACAGGGCCGGGGTTACTGAAGCTTTCTTT
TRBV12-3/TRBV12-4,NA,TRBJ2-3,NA,CASSGQLLTDTQYF,TGTGCCAGCAGTGGACAGCTCCTCACAGATACGCAGTATTTT
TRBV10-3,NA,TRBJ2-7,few,CAITDSSGLEQYF,TGTGCCATCACTGATAGCTCCGGTCTCGAGCAGTACTTC
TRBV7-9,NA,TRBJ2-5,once,CAARRALQETQYF,TGTGCCGCCAGAAGGGCGCTGCAAGAGACCCAGTACTTC
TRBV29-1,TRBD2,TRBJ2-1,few,CSASGLAGVYNEQFF,TGCAGCGCCTCGGGACTAGCGGGGGTGTACAATGAGCAGTTCTTC
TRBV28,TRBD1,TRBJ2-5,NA,CASSSLDRVETQYF,TGTGCCAGCAGTTCTCTGGACAGGGTGGAGACCCAGTACTTC
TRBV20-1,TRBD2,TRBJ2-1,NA,CSAPTSGSSFSSYNEQFF,TGCAGTGCTCCGACTAGCGGGAGTAGTTTTTCATCCTACAATGAGCAGTTCTTC
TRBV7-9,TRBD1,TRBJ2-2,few,CASSSSDRANTGELFF,TGTGCCAGCAGCTCTTCGGACAGGGCGAACACCGGGGAGCTGTTTTTT
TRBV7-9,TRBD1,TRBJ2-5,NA,CASSIRGRETQYF,TGTGCCAGCAGCATCAGGGGGCGAGAGACCCAGTACTTC
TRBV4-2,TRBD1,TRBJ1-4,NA,CASSQAGQINEKLFF,TGTGCCAGCAGCCAAGCGGGACAGATTAATGAAAAACTGTTTTTT
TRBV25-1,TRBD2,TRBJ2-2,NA,CASQAGVGTGELFF,TGTGCCAGTCAAGCGGGAGTGGGAACCGGGGAGCTGTTTTTT
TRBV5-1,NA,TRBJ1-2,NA,CASSLDGASRSNYGYTF,TGCGCCAGCAGCTTGGACGGAGCCAGCCGATCGAACTATGGCTACACCTTC
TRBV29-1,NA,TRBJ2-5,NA,CSGSHRGGRETQYF,TGCAGCGGCTCCCACAGGGGGGGTCGTGAGACCCAGTACTTC